The source of this TCR beta chain is a study of CD8+ T cells in alopecia areata. Across the whole study: Administration of oral tofacitinib to treated patients was at 5 to 10 mg twice daily. It was 6 to 18 months of tofacitinib, and then there were 6 months off drug.

Extracted RNA was reverse transcribed, and the resulting cDNA served as sequencing template. Sequencing used immunoSEQ multiplex PCR; TCRdb keeps in-frame clones, though not all of them. The sample yields roughly 250,000 clones, 67% seen once. From alopecia areata patients, lesional scalp punch biopsies and peripheral blood were collected. Points from the study as a whole: Normal scalp showed lower clonality than lesional scalp, especially alopecia totalis/universalis.

V dropped 5 bases and J dropped 0; count of bases not matched to a gene: 0. The CDR3 sequence is 13 residues long. Germline loops: CDR1 SGHTA, CDR2 FQGTGA. On this clone itself: The antigen is not known.

This receptor was obtained from a human donor with alopecia areata. The chain couples TRBV7-3 to TRBJ1-2; 7 bases fit TRBD1. The starting material was CD4+ T cells sorted from blood, obtained at week 0. Here the CDR3 reads CASSQGANYGYTF. The DNA for the CDR3 is TGTGCCAGCAGCCAGGGGGCTAACTATGGCTACACCTTC. Full variable domain (outside the CDR3, taken from reference TRBV7-3 and TRBJ1-2): GAGVSQTPSNKVTEKGKYVELRCDPISGHTALYWYRQSLGQGPEFLIYFQGTGAADDSGLPNDRFFAVRPEGSVSTLKIQRTERGDSAVYLCASSQGANYGYTFGSGTRLTVV.